These T cell receptor beta chains were read from a single sample in a study of blood T cells in healthy people across ages. TCRdb used MiXCR to reprocess the 5' RACE reads, holding one entry per CDR3 protein. This repertoire shows fewer than 900,000 distinct CDR3 sequences, around 46% found once; its top ten account for 20% to 25%. The sample comprised blood. The receptors originated from a woman aged 55-75 years in good health. The CDR3 runs from the conserved cysteine through the conserved F or W. The D gene is left open where the match is weak. Part of the rows lack a size; the others show once, few, many or a class for expanded clones.

D: TRBD1; V: TRBV4-2; J: TRBJ2-3; size: .; CDR3: CASSRRTGSGTDTQYF; DNA: TGTGCCAGCAGCCGCCGGACAGGGTCAGGGACAGATACGCAGTATTTT
D: .; V: TRBV7-3; J: TRBJ1-2; size: many; CDR3: CASSLTEGGGYTF; DNA: TGTGCCAGCAGCTTAACTGAAGGAGGGGGCTACACCTTC
D: .; V: TRBV4-2; J: TRBJ1-1; size: .; CDR3: CASRQAVMGLSEAFF; DNA: TGTGCCAGCCGCCAAGCGGTAATGGGGCTTAGTGAAGCTTTCTTT
D: TRBD1; V: TRBV7-7; J: TRBJ2-7; size: .; CDR3: CASRILPRTGPYEQYF; DNA: TGTGCTAGCAGGATACTGCCACGGACAGGCCCCTACGAGCAGTACTTC
D: TRBD1; V: TRBV20-1; J: TRBJ1-2; size: .; CDR3: CSAWDSLLAGYTF; DNA: TGCAGTGCTTGGGACAGCCTCCTGGCGGGCTACACCTTC
D: .; V: TRBV21-1; J: TRBJ2-1; size: .; CDR3: CASSTLGSRESHNEQFF; DNA: TGTGCCAGCAGCACCTTAGGTTCGCGGGAGAGCCACAATGAGCAGTTCTTC
D: .; V: TRBV7-2; J: TRBJ2-1; size: .; CDR3: CASSLPGAYNEQFF; DNA: TGTGCCAGCAGCTTACCTGGGGCCTACAATGAGCAGTTCTTC
D: TRBD2; V: TRBV11-2; J: TRBJ2-5; size: few; CDR3: CASSLVLASGETQYF; DNA: TGTGCCAGCAGCTTAGTACTAGCGAGCGGAGAGACCCAGTACTTC
D: .; V: TRBV4-2; J: TRBJ2-1; size: few; CDR3: CASSQDLQVYNEQFF; DNA: TGTGCCAGCAGCCAAGATCTACAAGTCTACAATGAGCAGTTCTTC
D: .; V: TRBV10-3; J: TRBJ2-7; size: many; CDR3: CASPTPRTSLTPYEQYF; DNA: TGTGCCTCACCAACTCCCCGGACTTCTTTAACTCCCTACGAGCAGTACTTC
D: TRBD2; V: TRBV5-1; J: TRBJ2-1; size: .; CDR3: CASSLVIAGGNEQFF; DNA: TGCGCCAGCAGCTTGGTTATAGCGGGAGGGAATGAGCAGTTCTTC
D: .; V: TRBV29-1; J: TRBJ1-1; size: .; CDR3: CSVERQNTEAFF; DNA: TGCAGCGTTGAAAGGCAGAACACTGAAGCTTTCTTT
D: TRBD1; V: TRBV20-1; J: TRBJ1-1; size: once; CDR3: CSARVDRVGLNTEAFF; DNA: TGCAGTGCTAGAGTGGACAGGGTGGGGTTGAACACTGAAGCTTTCTTT
D: TRBD1; V: TRBV28; J: TRBJ2-7; size: few; CDR3: CASRDSYRIQKGEQYF; DNA: TGTGCCAGCCGGGACAGCTACCGGATTCAGAAGGGCGAGCAGTACTTC
D: TRBD1; V: TRBV3-1; J: TRBJ2-5; size: .; CDR3: CASSLTVQGAGETQYF; DNA: TGTGCCAGCAGCCTCACCGTACAGGGGGCCGGAGAGACCCAGTACTTC
D: TRBD1; V: TRBV13; J: TRBJ1-4; size: .; CDR3: CASSSQGGVGKLFF; DNA: TGTGCCAGCAGCTCCCAGGGGGGCGTGGGGAAACTGTTTTTT
D: .; V: TRBV7-9; J: TRBJ1-5; size: few; CDR3: CASSLASGAGQPQHF; DNA: TGTGCCAGCAGCTTAGCGTCAGGGGCAGGTCAGCCCCAGCATTTT
D: TRBD2; V: TRBV20-1; J: TRBJ2-1; size: .; CDR3: CSASGLAGRLDYNEQFF; DNA: TGCAGTGCTAGCGGTCTAGCGGGGCGCCTAGACTACAATGAGCAGTTCTTC
D: .; V: TRBV6-5; J: TRBJ1-2; size: .; CDR3: CASSGDTYGYTF; DNA: TGTGCCAGCAGCGGGGACACCTATGGCTACACCTTC
D: TRBD1; V: TRBV7-3; J: TRBJ2-6; size: .; CDR3: CASSSNRGDGANVLTF; DNA: TGTGCCAGCAGCAGTAACAGGGGGGACGGGGCCAACGTCCTGACTTTC
D: .; V: TRBV20-1; J: TRBJ2-5; size: .; CDR3: CSASFGGATQYF; DNA: TGCAGTGCTAGCTTTGGCGGAGCGACCCAGTACTTC
D: .; V: TRBV7-9; J: TRBJ2-1; size: .; CDR3: CASRLTPGQIESNEQFF; DNA: TGTGCCAGCAGACTAACCCCGGGACAAATAGAAAGCAATGAGCAGTTCTTC